This entry lists 16 T cell receptor beta chains sequenced from one sample in a study of blood T cell repertoires in COVID-19. The method was immunoSEQ multiplex PCR; TCRdb's version includes in-frame clones alone and lacks a portion of them. The table has fewer than 350,000 clones, more than 70% seen once. Sequencing was carried out using peripheral blood. The source is a woman younger than 45 with COVID-19, enrolled during active disease.

This rearrangement joins TRBV6-5 to TRBJ1-1; TRBD1 matches at 9 bases. From germline, CDR1 is MNHEY and CDR2 SVGAGI. After removal of 5 bases from V and 10 bases from J, the junction contained 8 bases not matched to a gene. CDR3 length: 13 amino acids. CDR3 in amino acids: CASSSDRGGRAFF. CDR3 in DNA: TGTGCCAGCAGTAGTGACAGGGGGGGGCGAGCTTTCTTT.

The V gene is TRBV27, the J gene TRBJ2-7; D is uncertain. Trimming stripped 3 bases from V and 3 bases from J, with 27 bases between. The germline CDR1 and CDR2 sequences are MNHEY and SMNVEV (reference sequence). This CDR3 contains 19 residues. The CDR3 loop is CASSFNPAPSVQKNYEQYV. CDR3 DNA: TGTGCCAGCAGTTTCAACCCGGCCCCGTCAGTACAGAAAAACTACGAGCAGTACGTC.

The chain employs TRBV27 and TRBJ2-3; 9 positions match TRBD2. The CDR3 totals 17 residues. Germline V gives CDR1 MNHEY, CDR2 SMNVEV (reference sequence). With V trimmed by 2 bases and J by 2 bases, 8 bases remained unmatched. CDR3 amino acids: CASSLMTERGATDTQYF. CDR3 DNA sequence: TGTGCCAGCAGTTTAATGACGGAGCGGGGGGCCACAGATACGCAGTATTTT.

V is TRBV7-9 and J is TRBJ1-4; D may be TRBD1 (5 bases). This CDR3 has 14 amino acids. V lost 7 bases and J lost 5, with 14 bases in between. Germline CDR1 SEHNR, CDR2 FQNEAQ (reference sequence). The CDR3 DNA sequence: TGTGCCAGCACCCCGTACAGGCAGAATGAAAAACTGTTTTTT. Encoded protein: CASTPYRQNEKLFF.

This clone was recorded only once. The J gene is TRBJ1-6, the V gene TRBV27; D is perhaps TRBD1 (6 bases). This CDR3 is 14 amino acids long. The germline V gene has CDR1 MNHEY and CDR2 SMNVEV (reference sequence). V lost 6 bases, J lost 13 bases, and 19 bases lay in between. CDR3 nucleotides: TGTGCCAGCAGCTTAAGGGACATATTTTCGCCCCTCCACTTT. The encoded protein is CASSLRDIFSPLHF.

The rearrangement joins TRBV2 to TRBJ1-4, with TRBD1 identical over 10 bases. V was pared by 7 bases and J by 4 bases, with 6 bases of the junction left unmatched. CDR3 length: 15 amino acids. CDR1 and CDR2 from the germline V gene are SNHLY and FYNNEI. In nucleotides, the CDR3 is TGTGCCAGCATCCGGGACAGGGGATATAATGAAAAACTGTTTTTT. Protein product: CASIRDRGYNEKLFF. Filled out from reference TRBV2 and TRBJ1-4, the complete variable domain reads EPEVTQTPSHQVTQMGQEVILRCVPISNHLYFYWYRQILGQKVEFLVSFYNNEISEKSEIFDDQFSVERPDGSNFTLKIRSTKLEDSAMYFCASIRDRGYNEKLFFGSGTQLSVL.

This rearrangement joins TRBV29-1 to TRBJ1-2, with D uncertain. The length of the CDR3 is 12 residues. The ends were cut back, 3 bases at V and 3 bases at J, with 8 bases in the middle. CDR1 is SQVTM, CDR2 ANQGSEA, per germline. CDR3 DNA sequence: TGCAGCGTTGAGTTGCGGGACTATGGCTACACCTTC. The encoded protein is CSVELRDYGYTF.

The table lists this clone with a count of one. This chain uses TRBV24-1 with TRBJ2-3; D is ambiguous. The germline CDR1 and CDR2 sequences are KGHDR and SFDVKD. V lost 6 bases, J lost 2 bases, and 14 bases lay in between. The CDR3 runs 15 residues. The CDR3 DNA reads TGTGCCACCAGTTTCCCTTCCAGCGCCACAGATACGCAGTATTTT. Protein product: CATSFPSSATDTQYF.

V usage is TRBV6-5 and J usage is TRBJ1-4, with 11 bases fitting TRBD1. The germline CDR1 and CDR2 sequences are MNHEY and SVGAGI. CDR3 length: 15 amino acids. The J segment lost 8 bases and the V segment lost 0 bases, leaving 2 bases of the junction unmatched. CDR3 sequence (DNA): TGTGCCAGCAGTTACTCGGACAGGGGGCAGGAAAAACTGTTTTTT. Its translation is CASSYSDRGQEKLFF.

The rearrangement links TRBV10-2 to TRBJ2-2; 10 nucleotides match TRBD1. Germline values: CDR1 WSHSY, CDR2 SAAADI. Trimming cost V 6 bases and J 4 bases; bases outside gene matches: 5. There are 15 residues in the CDR3. CDR3 coding DNA: TGCGCCAGCAGGACAGGGGGCGCAGGCACCGGGGAGCTGTTTTTT. Translating gives CASRTGGAGTGELFF.

This chain links TRBV24-1 with TRBJ2-1, with a tentative D call TRBD1 (5 bases). The CDR3 has 15 amino acids. With 3 bases removed from V and 6 bases from J, the gap between germline ends came to 14 bases. CDR1 and CDR2 (germline): KGHDR, SFDVKD. The CDR3: CATSDPPQGTNEQFF. For the CDR3, the DNA is TGTGCCACCAGTGATCCCCCCCAGGGAACCAATGAGCAGTTCTTC.

This chain links TRBV6-5 with TRBJ2-3; D gene unclear. The CDR3 sequence is 14 residues long. The germline V and J ends were trimmed by 5 bases and 4 bases, with 13 bases remaining between them. From germline, CDR1 is MNHEY and CDR2 SVGAGI. The DNA for the CDR3 is TGTGCCAGCAGTCCCCAGGTGTCCCCAGATACGCAGTATTTT. This encodes CASSPQVSPDTQYF.

V and J are TRBV5-1 and TRBJ1-2; 8 bases line up with TRBD1. This CDR3 is 17 amino acids long. Unmatched junction bases numbered 15, after V lost 4 bases and J lost 4 bases. From germline, CDR1 is SGHRS and CDR2 YFSETQ. As DNA, the CDR3 is TGCGCCAGCAGCCCTTTTAATTCTAGACAGGGGATCTATGGCTACACCTTC. This translates into CASSPFNSRQGIYGYTF.

This chain connects TRBV6-5 to TRBJ1-2; 9 bases map to TRBD1. The germline gives CDR1 MNHEY, CDR2 SVGAGI. Trimming at V came to 6 bases and at J to 7 bases, leaving 12 bases not matched to a gene. This CDR3 comprises 15 residues. The CDR3 DNA is TGTGCCAGCAGAAAGACTACAGGGGGCGGGGGTGGCTACACCTTC. This sequence encodes CASRKTTGGGGGYTF.

J is TRBJ2-7 and V is TRBV6-4; TRBD2 agrees at 11 bases. Germline V lookup: CDR1 MRHNA, CDR2 SNTAGT. J gave up 4 bases and V 4 bases, and 6 bases lay outside the gene matches. The CDR3 sequence is 15 residues long. As DNA, the CDR3 is TGTGCCAGCAGTGCTGTTAGCGGGGGGGCTTACGAGCAGTACGTC. As protein: CASSAVSGGAYEQYV.

This clone was observed once. This chain connects TRBV2 to TRBJ1-1, with TRBD1 identical over 11 bases. The CDR3 is made up of 16 amino acids. Trimming at V came to 2 bases and at J to 3 bases, leaving 5 bases not matched to a gene. Germline CDR1 and CDR2: SNHLY and FYNNEI. Here the CDR3 reads CASSERTGGFYTEAFF. The CDR3 bases are TGTGCCAGCAGTGAAAGGACAGGGGGCTTCTACACTGAAGCTTTCTTT.